The subject of this entry is one T cell receptor beta chain. Its antigen is unknown. The data derive from a study of cytomegalovirus exposure and HLA in healthy donors. Study results and caveats: A later analysis, which compared TCR beta chains of equal frequency, found the HLA-associated ones more clonally expanded. Several of the most significant clusters appeared linked to common viral pathogens, based on a later analysis. DRB1 had the most TCR associations and HLA-C the fewest, a later analysis found, with rates varying by HLA locus. What was likely a sequencing artifact was a cluster of highly shared sequence variants.

The CDR3 sequence is 15 residues long. Germline CDR1 reads SGHNT; CDR2 reads YENEEA. V was cut by 2 bases and J by 2 bases, with 13 bases left in between. It was with 60 Vbeta and 13 Jbeta primers that the PCR ran. Repertoires were generated with immunoSEQ multiplex PCR, while TCRdb's copy carries only in-frame clones and drops some. The sample shows 150,000 to 200,000 clones, more than 80% of them seen only once. The chain carries TRBV11-3 and TRBJ2-7, with D possibly TRBD1 on 6 matching bases. Sequencing was carried out using PBMCs. This sequence was found in a woman younger than 30 in good health and CMV-seropositive. The CDR3 protein is CASSLFTGTPYEQYF. The DNA of the CDR3 is TGTGCCAGCAGCTTATTTACAGGGACGCCCTACGAGCAGTACTTC.